This TCR beta chain was recovered during a study of blood T cell repertoires in COVID-19. Across the study: PBMCs, B-cell-depleted T cells, or T cells were the source of the cDNA or gDNA that made up the material.

Germline assignment: CDR1 SGHRS and CDR2 YFSETQ. This CDR3 contains 16 residues. The ends were cut back, 0 bases at V and 1 base at J, with 11 bases in the middle. Enrollees, about 18 to 95 years old, lived in approximately 24 US areas. Sequencing used immunoSEQ multiplex PCR; TCRdb keeps in-frame clones, though not all of them. The sample contains a few hundred thousand clones, roughly 84% of which appear only once. The rearrangement joins TRBV5-1 to TRBJ1-5; possible D gene TRBD1, 6 bases. The receptor's source is a woman aged 25 to 39 who had recovered from COVID-19. The sample taken for sequencing was PBMCs or T cells enriched from blood (not recorded which). The CDR3 coding sequence is TGCGCCAGCAGCTTGGGACCAGGGGCGAGCAATCAGCCCCAGCATTTT. It yields the protein CASSLGPGASNQPQHF.